This record concerns one TCR beta chain sequence. Its specificity is not known. The sample originates from a study of T cell responses to AZD1222 COVID-19 vaccine. Study overall: Pooling of second doses given at about 4 or about 12 weeks was done. Notes on the study in general: AZD1222 recipients seropositive at baseline numbered only 5 or 6. A mostly white British donor set with more females was recruited, and clonal diversity was possibly underestimated. Targets within unmutated variant regions were reportedly found for nearly half of spike-specific TCRs.

Sequencing used immunoSEQ multiplex PCR; TCRdb keeps in-frame clones, though not all of them. The data contain about 160,000 clones, about nine tenths of them singletons. The CDR3 totals 15 residues. Germline V gene data show CDR1 as PRHDT and CDR2 as FYEKMQ (reference sequence). Deletions cut 4 bases from V and 7 bases from J, with 16 bases between. Material: peripheral blood, obtained on day 0 of AZD1222 vaccination. This chain joins TRBV13 and TRBJ1-4; tentative D call: TRBD1 (5 bases). The clonotype originates from an adult in good health. CDR3 region: CASSSLDKSIEKLFF. The CDR3 DNA is TGTGCCAGCAGCTCCCTGGACAAGAGCATTGAAAAACTGTTTTTT.